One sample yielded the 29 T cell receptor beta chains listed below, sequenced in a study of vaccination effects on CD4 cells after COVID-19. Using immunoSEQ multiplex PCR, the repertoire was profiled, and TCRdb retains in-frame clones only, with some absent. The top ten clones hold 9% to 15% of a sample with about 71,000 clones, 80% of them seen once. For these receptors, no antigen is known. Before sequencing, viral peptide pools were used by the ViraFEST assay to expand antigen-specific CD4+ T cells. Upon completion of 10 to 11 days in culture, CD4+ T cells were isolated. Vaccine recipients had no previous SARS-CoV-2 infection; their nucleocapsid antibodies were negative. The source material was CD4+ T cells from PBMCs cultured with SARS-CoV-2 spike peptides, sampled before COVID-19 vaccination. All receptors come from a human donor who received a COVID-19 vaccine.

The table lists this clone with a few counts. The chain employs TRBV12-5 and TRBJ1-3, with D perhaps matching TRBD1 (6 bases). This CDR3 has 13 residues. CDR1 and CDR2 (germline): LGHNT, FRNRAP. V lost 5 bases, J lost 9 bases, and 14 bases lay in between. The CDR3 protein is CASGQSTGTTIYF. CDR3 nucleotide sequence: TGTGCTAGTGGTCAATCAACAGGGACCACCATATATTTT.

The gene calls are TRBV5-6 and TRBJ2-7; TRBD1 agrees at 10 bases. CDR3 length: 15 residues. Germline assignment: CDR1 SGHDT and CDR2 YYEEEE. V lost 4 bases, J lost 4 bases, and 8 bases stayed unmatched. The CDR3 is CASSQTGGARYEQYV. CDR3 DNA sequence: TGTGCCAGCAGCCAGACAGGGGGCGCGAGGTACGAGCAGTACGTC.

The CDR3 DNA is TGTGCCAGTAGTGAGCGGGCACAAGAGACCCAGTACTTC. Its translation: CASSERAQETQYF. The chain carries TRBV19 and TRBJ2-5, with D tentatively TRBD2 (6 bases). Between the trimmed V and J ends, which lost 5 bases and 2 bases, there was a span of 9 bases. Per germline, CDR1 LNHDA and CDR2 SQIVND (reference sequence). The CDR3 consists of 13 residues.

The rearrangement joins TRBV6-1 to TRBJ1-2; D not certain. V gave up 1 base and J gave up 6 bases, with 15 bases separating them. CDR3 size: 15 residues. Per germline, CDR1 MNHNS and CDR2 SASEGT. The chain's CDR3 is CASSEVPAGRDGYTF. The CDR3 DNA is TGTGCCAGCAGTGAAGTCCCAGCGGGCCGGGATGGCTACACCTTC.

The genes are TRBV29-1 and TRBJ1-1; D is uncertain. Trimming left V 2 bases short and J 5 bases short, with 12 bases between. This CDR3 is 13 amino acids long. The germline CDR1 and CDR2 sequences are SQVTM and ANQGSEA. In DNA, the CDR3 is TGCAGCGTTGAACGAGGGATTGGTACTGAAGCTTTCTTT. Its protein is CSVERGIGTEAFF.

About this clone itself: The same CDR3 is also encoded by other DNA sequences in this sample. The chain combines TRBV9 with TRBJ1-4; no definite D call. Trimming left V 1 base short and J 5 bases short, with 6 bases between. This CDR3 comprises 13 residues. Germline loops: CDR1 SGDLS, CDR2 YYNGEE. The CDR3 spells CASSVQVNEKLFF. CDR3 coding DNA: TGTGCCAGCAGCGTACAGGTGAATGAAAAACTGTTTTTT.

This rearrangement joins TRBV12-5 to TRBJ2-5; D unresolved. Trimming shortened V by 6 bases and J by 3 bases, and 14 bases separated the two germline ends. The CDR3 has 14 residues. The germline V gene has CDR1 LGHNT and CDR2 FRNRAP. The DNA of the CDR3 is TGTGCTAGTGGCGCCTCTACAGTCGAAGAGACCCAGTACTTC. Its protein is CASGASTVEETQYF.

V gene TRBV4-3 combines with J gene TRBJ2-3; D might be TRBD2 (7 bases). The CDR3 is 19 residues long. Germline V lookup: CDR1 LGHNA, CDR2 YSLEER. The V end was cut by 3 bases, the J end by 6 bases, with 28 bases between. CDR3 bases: TGCGCCAGCAGCCACCACGGAGGTGTGGGGGGGCGGACGGGTGATACGCAGTATTTT. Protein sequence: CASSHHGGVGGRTGDTQYF.

The DNA for the CDR3 is TGTGCCAGCAGCCCGGGGACAGGGCCCTACAATGAGCAGTTCTTC. This encodes CASSPGTGPYNEQFF. The chain links TRBV11-2 to TRBJ2-1; 9 positions agree with TRBD1. The CDR3 has 15 residues. The germline gives CDR1 SGHAT, CDR2 FQNNGV. V dropped 5 bases and J dropped 2; count of bases not matched to a gene: 4.

CDR3 in amino acids: CASSESIPPNYGYTF. CDR3 bases: TGTGCCAGCTCGGAGAGTATACCTCCTAACTATGGCTACACCTTC. The chain carries TRBV25-1 and TRBJ1-2; D is unclear. The ends were cut back, 8 bases at V and 0 bases at J, with 16 bases in the middle. Germline V gene data show CDR1 as MGHDK and CDR2 as SYGVNS. The CDR3 sequence is 15 residues long.

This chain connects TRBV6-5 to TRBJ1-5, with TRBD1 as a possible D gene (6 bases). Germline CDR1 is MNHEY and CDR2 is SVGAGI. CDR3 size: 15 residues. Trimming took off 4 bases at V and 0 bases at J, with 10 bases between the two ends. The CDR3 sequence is CASSFGQYSNQPQHF. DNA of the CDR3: TGTGCCAGCAGTTTCGGACAGTATAGCAATCAGCCCCAGCATTTT.

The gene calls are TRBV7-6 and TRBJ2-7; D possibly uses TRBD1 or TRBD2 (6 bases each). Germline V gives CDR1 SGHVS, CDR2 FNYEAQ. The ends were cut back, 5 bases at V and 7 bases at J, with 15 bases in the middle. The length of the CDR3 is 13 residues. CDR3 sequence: CASSPERGREQYV. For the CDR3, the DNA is TGTGCCAGCAGCCCCGAGAGGGGGAGGGAGCAGTACGTC.

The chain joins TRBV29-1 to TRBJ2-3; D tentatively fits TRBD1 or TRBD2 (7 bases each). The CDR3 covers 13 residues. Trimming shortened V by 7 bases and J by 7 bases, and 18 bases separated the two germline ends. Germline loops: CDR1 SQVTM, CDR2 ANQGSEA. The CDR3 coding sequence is TGCAGCGCCCAGGGGGGGGGTGAGAATACGCAGTATTTT. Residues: CSAQGGGENTQYF.

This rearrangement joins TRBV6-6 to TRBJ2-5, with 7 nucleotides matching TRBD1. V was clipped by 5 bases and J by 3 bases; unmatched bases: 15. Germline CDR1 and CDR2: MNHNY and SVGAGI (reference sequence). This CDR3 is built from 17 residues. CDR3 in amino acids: CASSPSPGQPMKETQYF. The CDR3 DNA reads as TGTGCCAGCAGTCCCAGCCCGGGACAGCCTATGAAAGAGACCCAGTACTTC.

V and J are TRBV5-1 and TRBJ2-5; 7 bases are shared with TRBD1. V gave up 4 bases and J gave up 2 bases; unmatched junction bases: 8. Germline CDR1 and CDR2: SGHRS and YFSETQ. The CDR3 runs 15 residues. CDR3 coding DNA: TGCGCCAGCAGCAGGACGACAGGGCAACAAGAGACCCAGTACTTC. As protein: CASSRTTGQQETQYF.

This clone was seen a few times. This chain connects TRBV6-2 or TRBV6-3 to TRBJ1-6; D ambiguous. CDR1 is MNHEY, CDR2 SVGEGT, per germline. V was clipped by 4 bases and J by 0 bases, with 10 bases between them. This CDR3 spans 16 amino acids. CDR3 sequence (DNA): TGTGCCAGCAGTTGGCAGCGGAGCTCCTATAATTCACCCCTCCACTTT. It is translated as CASSWQRSSYNSPLHF.

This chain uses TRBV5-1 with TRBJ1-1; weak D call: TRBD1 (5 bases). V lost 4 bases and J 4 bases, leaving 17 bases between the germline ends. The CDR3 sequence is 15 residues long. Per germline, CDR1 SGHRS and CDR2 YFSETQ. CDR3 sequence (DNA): TGCGCCAGCAGCGCCCGACAGATAGGCGGCACTGAAGCTTTCTTT. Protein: CASSARQIGGTEAFF. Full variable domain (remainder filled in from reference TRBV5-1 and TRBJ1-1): KAGVTQTPRYLIKTRGQQVTLSCSPISGHRSVSWYQQTPGQGLQFLFEYFSETQRNKGNFPGRFSGRQFSNSRSEMNVSTLELGDSALYLCASSARQIGGTEAFFGQGTRLTVV.

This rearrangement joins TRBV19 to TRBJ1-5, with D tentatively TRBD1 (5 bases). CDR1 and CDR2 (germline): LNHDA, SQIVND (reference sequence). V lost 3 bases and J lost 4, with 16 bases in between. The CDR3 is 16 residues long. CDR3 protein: CASSMGTGVGNQPQHF. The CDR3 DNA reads TGTGCCAGTAGTATGGGTACGGGGGTCGGTAATCAGCCCCAGCATTTT.

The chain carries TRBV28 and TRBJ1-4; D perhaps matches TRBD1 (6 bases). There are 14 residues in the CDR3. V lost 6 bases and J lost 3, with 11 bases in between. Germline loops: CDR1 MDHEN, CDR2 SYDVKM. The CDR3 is CASSLGGSNEKLFF. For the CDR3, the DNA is TGTGCCAGCAGCTTAGGGGGATCTAATGAAAAACTGTTTTTT.

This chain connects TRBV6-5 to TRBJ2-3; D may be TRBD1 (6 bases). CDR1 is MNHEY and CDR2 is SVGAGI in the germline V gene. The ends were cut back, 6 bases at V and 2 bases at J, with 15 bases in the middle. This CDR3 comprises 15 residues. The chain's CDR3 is CASRSGQLFTDTQYF. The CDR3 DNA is TGTGCCAGCAGATCCGGACAGCTATTCACAGATACGCAGTATTTT.

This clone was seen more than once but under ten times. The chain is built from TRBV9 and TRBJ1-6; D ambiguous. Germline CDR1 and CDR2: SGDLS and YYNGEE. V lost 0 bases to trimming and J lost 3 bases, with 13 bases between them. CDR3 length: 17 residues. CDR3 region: CASSVAPAGSYNSPLHF. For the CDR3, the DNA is TGTGCCAGCAGCGTAGCTCCGGCAGGAAGCTATAATTCACCCCTCCACTTT. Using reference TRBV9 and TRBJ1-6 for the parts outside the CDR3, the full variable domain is DSGVTQTPKHLITATGQRVTLRCSPRSGDLSVYWYQQSLDQGLQFLIQYYNGEERAKGNILERFSAQQFPDLHSELNLSSLELGDSALYFCASSVAPAGSYNSPLHFGNGTRLTVT.

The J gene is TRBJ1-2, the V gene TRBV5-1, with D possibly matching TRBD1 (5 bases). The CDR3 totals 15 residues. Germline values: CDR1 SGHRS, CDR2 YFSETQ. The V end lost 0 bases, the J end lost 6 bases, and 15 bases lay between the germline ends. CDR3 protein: CASSLAGRRGDGYTF. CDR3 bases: TGCGCCAGCAGCTTGGCCGGGCGGAGGGGAGATGGCTACACCTTC.

This CDR3 reads CASQHLRAETQYF. In DNA form, the CDR3 reads TGTGCCAGCCAGCATCTGAGGGCGGAGACCCAGTACTTC. The chain employs TRBV6-5 and TRBJ2-5, with D possibly matching TRBD2 (5 bases). Per germline, CDR1 MNHEY and CDR2 SVGAGI. This CDR3 region has 13 residues. V shed 8 bases and J shed 5 bases, with 15 bases lying between them.

CDR3 DNA: TGTGCCAGCAGCAAAAGGGCAGGACAGGACAATCAGCCCCAGCATTTT. Translating gives CASSKRAGQDNQPQHF. J is TRBJ1-5 and V is TRBV21-1; the D call of TRBD1 is as the table states it, not checked on the DNA. TRBV21-1 is a pseudogene. This CDR3 has 16 amino acids.

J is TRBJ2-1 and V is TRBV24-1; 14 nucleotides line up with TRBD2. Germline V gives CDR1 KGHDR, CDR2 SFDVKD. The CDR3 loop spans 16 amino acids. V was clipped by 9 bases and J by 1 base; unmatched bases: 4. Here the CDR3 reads CATSRTSGGSYNEQFF. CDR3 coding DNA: TGTGCCACCTCCAGGACTAGCGGGGGGTCCTACAATGAGCAGTTCTTC.

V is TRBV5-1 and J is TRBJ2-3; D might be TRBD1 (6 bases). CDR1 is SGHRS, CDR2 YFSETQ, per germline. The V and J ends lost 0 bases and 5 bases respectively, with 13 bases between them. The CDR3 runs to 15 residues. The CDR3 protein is CASSLGRQAGDTQYF. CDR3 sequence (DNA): TGCGCCAGCAGCTTGGGTAGACAGGCCGGAGATACGCAGTATTTT.

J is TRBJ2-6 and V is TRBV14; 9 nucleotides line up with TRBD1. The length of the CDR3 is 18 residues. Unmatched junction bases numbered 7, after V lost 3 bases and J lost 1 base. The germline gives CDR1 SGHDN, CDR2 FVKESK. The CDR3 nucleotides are TGTGCCAGCAGCCAGCTGACAGGGGGAGGGTCTGGGGCCAACGTCCTGACTTTC. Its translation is CASSQLTGGGSGANVLTF.

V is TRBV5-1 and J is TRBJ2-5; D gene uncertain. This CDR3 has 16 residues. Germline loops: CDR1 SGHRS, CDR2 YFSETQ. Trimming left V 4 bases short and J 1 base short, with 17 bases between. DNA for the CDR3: TGCGCCAGCAGCCCCCCTCCGAGACGGTTCCAAGAGACCCAGTACTTC. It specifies CASSPPPRRFQETQYF. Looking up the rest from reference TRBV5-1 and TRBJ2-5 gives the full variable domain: KAGVTQTPRYLIKTRGQQVTLSCSPISGHRSVSWYQQTPGQGLQFLFEYFSETQRNKGNFPGRFSGRQFSNSRSEMNVSTLELGDSALYLCASSPPPRRFQETQYFGPGTRLLVL.

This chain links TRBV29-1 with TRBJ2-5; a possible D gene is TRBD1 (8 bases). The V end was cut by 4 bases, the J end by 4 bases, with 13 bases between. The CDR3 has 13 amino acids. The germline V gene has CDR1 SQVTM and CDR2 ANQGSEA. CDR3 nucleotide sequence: TGCAGCGTTGTACAGGGGGGGGGAGAGACCCAGTACTTC. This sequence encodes CSVVQGGGETQYF.